This TCR beta chain was identified during a study of T cells in Graves' hyperthyroidism and ophthalmopathy. Study outcomes and limitations: Appearing also in blood were most of the thyroid clonotypes expanded above 0.001.

Researchers amplified the TCR beta CDR3 regions from RNA transcripts. The study used the HTBI primer set for a first-round RT-PCR of the TCR CDR3. TCRdb used MiXCR to reprocess the multiplex PCR reads, holding one entry per CDR3 protein. The profile covers some 350,000 distinct CDR3 sequences, with approximately 16% appearing a single time and roughly 19% taken by the ten largest. This clonotype was found a few times. Its target is unknown. V was shortened by 2 bases and J by 8 bases, with 9 bases between the two germline ends. From germline, CDR1 is LNHDA and CDR2 SQIVND (reference sequence). CDR3 length equals 13 residues. At least 3 on the Clinical Activity Score was recorded for ophthalmopathy patients, who also had NOSPECS grade at least 4 and duration under 3 months. Any patient presenting with uncontrolled infection, other autoimmune disease, pregnancy or lactation was left out.

Sequencing input: blood. The chain employs TRBV19 and TRBJ1-4; D not certain. This sequence was found in an older woman with Graves' ophthalmopathy. Here the CDR3 reads CASSIIRGEKLFF. The DNA of the CDR3 is TGTGCCAGTAGTATAATCCGAGGGGAAAAACTGTTTTTT.